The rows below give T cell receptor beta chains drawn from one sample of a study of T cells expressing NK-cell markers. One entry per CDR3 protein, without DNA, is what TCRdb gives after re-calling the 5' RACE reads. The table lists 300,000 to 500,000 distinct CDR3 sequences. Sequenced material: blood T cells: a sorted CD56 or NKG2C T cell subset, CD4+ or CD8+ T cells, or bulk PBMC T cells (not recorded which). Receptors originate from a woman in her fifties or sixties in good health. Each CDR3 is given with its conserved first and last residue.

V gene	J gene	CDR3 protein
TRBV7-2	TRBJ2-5	CASSLNVGRGRETQYF
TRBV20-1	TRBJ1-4	CSAGPGQGGEKLFF
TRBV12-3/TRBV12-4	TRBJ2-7	CASSASRGYEQYF
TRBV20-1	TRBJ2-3	CSAGQSGGDTQYF
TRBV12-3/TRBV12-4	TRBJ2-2	CASSLGRLALGRIGELFF
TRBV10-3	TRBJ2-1	CAISGGVANNEQFF
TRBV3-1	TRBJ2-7	CASSPGTSGSYEQYF
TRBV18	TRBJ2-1	CASSPQSRGRDNEQFF
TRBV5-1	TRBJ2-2	CASSLQAGAFGGELFF
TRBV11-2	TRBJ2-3	CASSPPGGADTQYF
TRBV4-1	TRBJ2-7	CASSQSGGSYEQYF
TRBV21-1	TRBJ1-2	CASRSPSRADRRVFYGYTF
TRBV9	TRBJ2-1	CASSVTSGSFGEQFF
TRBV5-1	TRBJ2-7	CASSIKRGYEQYF
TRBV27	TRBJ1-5	CASAQGHNQPQHF
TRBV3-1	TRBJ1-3	CASSRRIFRQGSGNTIYF
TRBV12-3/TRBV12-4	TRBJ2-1	CASSPGQRTSGSNEQFF
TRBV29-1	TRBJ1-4	CSVGIVRGGNEKLFF
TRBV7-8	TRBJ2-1	CASSLTIGEIQFF
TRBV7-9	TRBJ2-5	CASSPQGWMGYQETQYF
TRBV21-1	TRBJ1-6	CASSKENRDQHSPLHF
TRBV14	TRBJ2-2	CASSQGPGQFTGELFF
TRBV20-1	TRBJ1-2	CSAVRLGSGYTF
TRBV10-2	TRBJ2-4	CASSESGFSNIQYF
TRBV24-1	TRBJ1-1	CATQEGPMNTEAFF
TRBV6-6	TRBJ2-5	CASFLRPQETQYF
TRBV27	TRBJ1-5	CASSPLRGKGNQPQHF
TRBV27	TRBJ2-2	CASSSRQGRTGELFF
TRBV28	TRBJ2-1	CASSLWVRGYNEQFF
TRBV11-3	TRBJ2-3	CASSYYSGRAGGTDTQYF
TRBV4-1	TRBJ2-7	CASSRLQGEPSYEQYF
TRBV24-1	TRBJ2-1	CATSVSTASSYNEQFF
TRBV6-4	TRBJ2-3	CASSELAGGPTDTQYF
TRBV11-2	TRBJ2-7	CASRTGTSGSLQYF
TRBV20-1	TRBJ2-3	CSATLAGFTDTQYF
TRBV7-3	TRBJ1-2	CASSSQGAQDGYTF
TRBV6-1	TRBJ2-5	CASTIQAPLQETQYF
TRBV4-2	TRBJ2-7	CASSPYGLAPGEQYF
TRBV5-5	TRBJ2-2	CASSLTAQEGGELFF
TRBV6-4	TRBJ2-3	CASSPLGRTPGLAGGSSTDTQYF
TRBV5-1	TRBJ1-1	CASRVTDTEAFF
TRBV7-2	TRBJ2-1	CASSSVGGGRSYNEQFF
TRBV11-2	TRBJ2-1	CASSLDGFGDEQFF